Presented here are 6 T cell receptor beta chains from one specimen sequenced in a study of T cells in Graves' hyperthyroidism and ophthalmopathy. Amplification targeted TCR beta CDR3 regions from RNA transcripts. During a first-round RT-PCR of the TCR CDR3, the HTBI primer set was used. TCRdb redid the calling of the multiplex PCR reads with MiXCR, one entry per CDR3 protein. The sample holds about 500,000 distinct CDR3 sequences; more than 15% are singletons and the top ten take 25% to 35%. The sequenced sample was blood. These receptors came from a woman in her thirties with Graves' ophthalmopathy.

In this sample, this clonotype turned up many times. The V and J genes are TRBV30 and TRBJ1-5; TRBD1 might be the D (5 bases). The CDR3 length is 13 residues. The germline V gene has CDR1 GTSNPN and CDR2 SVGIG (reference sequence). Deletions cut 0 bases from V and 2 bases from J, with 5 bases between. Written as DNA, the CDR3 is TGTGCCTGGAGTGTACAGGGCAATCAGCCCCAGCATTTT. It is translated as CAWSVQGNQPQHF. The full variable domain, rest sourced from reference TRBV30 and TRBJ1-5, is SQTIHQWPATLVQPVGSPLSLECTVEGTSNPNLYWYRQAAGRGLQLLFYSVGIGQISSEVPQNLSASRPQDRQFILSSKKLLLSDSGFYLCAWSVQGNQPQHFGDGTRLSIL.

This chain joins TRBV4-1 and TRBJ1-3; perhaps TRBD1 as D (5 bases). Looked up from germline, CDR1 is MGHRA and CDR2 is YSYEKL. Trimming took off 1 base at V and 4 bases at J, with 11 bases between the two ends. This CDR3 comprises 15 residues. Written as DNA, the CDR3 is TGCGCCAGCAGCCAAGTCCGAGACAGAGGAAACACCATATATTTT. It encodes CASSQVRDRGNTIYF.

This clonotype was recorded many times. V is TRBV20-1 and J is TRBJ1-4; D is undetermined. CDR3 size: 13 residues. Deletions cut 5 bases from V and 5 bases from J, with 12 bases between. CDR1 is DFQATT, CDR2 SNEGSKA, per germline (reference sequence). This CDR3 is CSAGESPNEKLFF. The CDR3 DNA sequence: TGCAGTGCTGGGGAGAGCCCAAATGAAAAACTGTTTTTT.

This clonotype turned up a few times. This chain uses TRBV7-9 with TRBJ2-3; 9 bases fit TRBD1. The CDR3 is 16 amino acids. CDR1 is SEHNR and CDR2 is FQNEAQ in the germline V gene (reference sequence). The trim removed 5 bases at V and 5 bases at J, leaving 11 bases unmatched. The CDR3 here is CASSPWTGEGLDTQYF. The DNA of the CDR3 is TGTGCCAGCAGCCCCTGGACAGGGGAGGGTTTAGATACGCAGTATTTT.

V and J are TRBV27 and TRBJ2-5; 14 bases line up with TRBD2. CDR1 is MNHEY, CDR2 SMNVEV, per germline (reference sequence). The CDR3 sequence is 17 residues long. V shed 4 bases and J 4 bases; nucleotides not matched to a gene: 8. The CDR3: CASSSPTSGRARETQYF. Written as DNA, the CDR3 is TGTGCCAGCAGTTCTCCGACTAGCGGGAGGGCCCGAGAGACCCAGTACTTC.

This clonotype appeared many times. This chain connects TRBV15 to TRBJ1-1, with TRBD1 matching 9 bases. Germline CDR1 is LNHNV and CDR2 is YYDKDF (reference sequence). The CDR3 has 16 amino acids. V dropped 0 bases and J dropped 5; count of bases not matched to a gene: 7. The CDR3 bases are TGTGCCACCAGCAGAGACCCGGGACAGGGTCTTACTGAAGCTTTCTTT. Protein sequence: CATSRDPGQGLTEAFF. Using reference TRBV15 and TRBJ1-1 for the parts outside the CDR3, the full variable domain is DAMVIQNPRYQVTQFGKPVTLSCSQTLNHNVMYWYQQKSSQAPKLLFHYYDKDFNNEADTPDNFQSRRPNTSFCFLDIRSPGLGDTAMYLCATSRDPGQGLTEAFFGQGTRLTVV.